These T cell receptor beta chains were read from a single sample in a study of T cells in Graves' hyperthyroidism and ophthalmopathy. MiXCR, applied by TCRdb to the multiplex PCR reads, yields one record per CDR3 protein. The sample comprises some 380,000 distinct CDR3 sequences, about 13% of which are singletons, and less than 25% rests with the top ten. Sequenced material: blood. These receptors originate from a man between 25 and 39 years old with Graves' hyperthyroidism that later progressed to Graves' ophthalmopathy. Both conserved end residues are part of each CDR3. D genes are given only for firm matches. The size of a clone is reported for some rows only, either as once, few or many, or as a class for expanded clones.

clone_size	d_call	v_call	j_call	cdr3_aa	cdr3_nt
many	-	TRBV12-5	TRBJ2-7	CASGTGQLYEQYF	TGTGCTAGTGGCACCGGACAACTCTACGAGCAGTACTTC
few	-	TRBV20-1	TRBJ1-5	CSASPSTSNQPQHF	TGCAGTGCTAGTCCGAGTACAAGCAATCAGCCCCAGCATTTT
-	TRBD2	TRBV19	TRBJ2-5	CASRDQTSGAETQYF	TGTGCCAGTAGGGACCAAACAAGCGGGGCTGAGACCCAGTACTTC
-	TRBD1	TRBV12-3/TRBV12-4	TRBJ1-1	CASSLGRGHTEAFF	TGTGCCAGCAGTTTAGGCAGGGGGCACACTGAAGCTTTCTTT
many	-	TRBV11-2	TRBJ1-2	CASSLIFGGEANYGYTF	TGTGCCAGCAGCTTGATTTTTGGGGGCGAGGCTAACTATGGCTACACCTTC
many	TRBD1	TRBV6-1	TRBJ1-5	CASSYSDTGARQPQHF	TGTGCCAGCAGTTATTCCGATACAGGGGCCCGGCAGCCCCAGCATTTT
few	-	TRBV5-4	TRBJ2-3	CASSLNGADTQYF	TGTGCCAGCAGCTTGAACGGGGCAGATACGCAGTATTTT
-	-	TRBV7-9	TRBJ2-5	CASSLEQGRETQYF	TGTGCCAGCAGCTTAGAACAGGGTCGGGAGACCCAGTACTTC
many	-	TRBV15	TRBJ1-5	CATSSSFGQFSNQPQHF	TGTGCCACCAGCAGTAGCTTTGGGCAGTTTAGCAATCAGCCCCAGCATTTT
many	-	TRBV18	TRBJ2-1	CASSLMDIILHNEQFF	TGTGCCAGCTCACTAATGGACATTATTTTACACAATGAGCAGTTCTTC
-	TRBD1	TRBV5-1	TRBJ1-5	CASSTGTGGQPQHF	TGCGCCAGCAGCACGGGGACAGGGGGTCAGCCCCAGCATTTT
few	TRBD1	TRBV11-2	TRBJ1-6	CASSLRQGIPLHF	TGTGCCAGCAGCTTAAGACAGGGCATCCCCCTCCACTTT
few	-	TRBV9	TRBJ1-4	CASSVGDGNEKLFF	TGTGCCAGCAGCGTAGGGGACGGGAATGAAAAACTGTTTTTT
-	-	TRBV18	TRBJ2-1	CASSPTGFSYNEQFF	TGTGCCAGCTCACCTACCGGATTCTCCTACAATGAGCAGTTCTTC
many	TRBD2	TRBV20-1	TRBJ2-7	CSAPARGGRLYEQYF	TGCAGTGCACCGGCCCGGGGGGGTCGCCTCTACGAGCAGTACTTC
many	TRBD1	TRBV28	TRBJ1-2	CASSSRQGIYYGYTF	TGTGCCAGCAGTTCGCGACAGGGGATATACTATGGCTACACCTTC
many	-	TRBV7-2	TRBJ2-7	CASSLTRLYEQYF	TGTGCCAGCAGCTTAACCAGACTCTACGAGCAGTACTTC
many	TRBD1	TRBV6-2/TRBV6-3	TRBJ1-6	CASSTQGAPPLHF	TGTGCCAGCAGCACCCAGGGGGCGCCACCCCTCCACTTT
many	TRBD1	TRBV28	TRBJ1-2	CASSQQGLYGYTF	TGTGCCAGCAGCCAACAGGGGCTCTATGGCTACACCTTC
many	-	TRBV28	TRBJ1-1	CASSLILGSEAFF	TGTGCCAGCAGTTTGATCTTGGGTTCTGAAGCTTTCTTT
-	TRBD2	TRBV7-9	TRBJ2-1	CAGGVASGANEQFF	TGTGCCGGGGGGGTGGCTAGCGGGGCCAATGAGCAGTTCTTC
many	TRBD1	TRBV18	TRBJ1-4	CASSPWTGSNEKLFF	TGTGCCAGCTCACCATGGACAGGATCTAATGAAAAACTGTTTTTT
-	-	TRBV5-1	TRBJ2-1	CASSSFGYNEQFF	TGCGCCAGCAGCAGCTTTGGGTACAATGAGCAGTTCTTC
-	-	TRBV15	TRBJ2-7	CATSRGGQSYEQYF	TGTGCCACCAGCAGAGGAGGACAGTCCTACGAGCAGTACTTC
-	-	TRBV15	TRBJ1-2	CATSAWTEGGYTF	TGTGCCACCAGCGCCTGGACAGAAGGAGGCTACACCTTC
many	TRBD2	TRBV3-1	TRBJ2-3	CASSLRPAGGDTQYF	TGTGCCAGCAGCCTTCGTCCGGCGGGAGGGGATACGCAGTATTTT
-	-	TRBV13	TRBJ2-3	CASSLEGSPDTQYF	TGTGCCAGCAGCTTAGAGGGGAGCCCAGATACGCAGTATTTT
-	TRBD1	TRBV5-1	TRBJ2-5	CASSRTKDRFGTQYF	TGCGCCAGCAGCCGAACAAAGGACAGGTTCGGGACCCAGTACTTC